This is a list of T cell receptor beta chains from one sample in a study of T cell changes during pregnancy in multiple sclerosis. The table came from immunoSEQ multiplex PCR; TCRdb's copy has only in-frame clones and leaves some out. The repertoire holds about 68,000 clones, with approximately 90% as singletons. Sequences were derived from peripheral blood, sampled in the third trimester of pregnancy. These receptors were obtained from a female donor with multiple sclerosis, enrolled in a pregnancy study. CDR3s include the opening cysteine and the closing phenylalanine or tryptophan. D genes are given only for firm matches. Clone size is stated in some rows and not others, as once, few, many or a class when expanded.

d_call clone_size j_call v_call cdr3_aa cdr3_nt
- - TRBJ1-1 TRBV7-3 CASSADRNTEAFF TGTGCCAGCAGCGCCGACAGGAACACTGAAGCTTTCTTT
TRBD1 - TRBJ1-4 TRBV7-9 CASSSTGVNEKLFF TGTGCCAGCAGCTCGACAGGGGTTAATGAAAAACTGTTTTTT
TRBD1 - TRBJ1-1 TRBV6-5 CASSLRTGLNTEAFF TGTGCCAGCAGTCTCCGGACAGGCCTGAACACTGAAGCTTTCTTT
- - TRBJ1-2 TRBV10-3 CAISEPDRRKWYGYTF TGTGCCATCAGTGAGCCGGACAGAAGAAAGTGGTATGGCTACACCTTC
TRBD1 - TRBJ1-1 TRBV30 CAWSGTTGVVAEAFF TGTGCCTGGAGTGGGACGACAGGGGTCGTCGCTGAAGCTTTCTTT
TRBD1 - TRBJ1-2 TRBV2 CASSGGQEFGYTF TGTGCCAGCAGTGGAGGACAGGAGTTCGGCTACACCTTC
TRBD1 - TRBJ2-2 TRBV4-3 CASSQKTGQGAGELFF TGCGCCAGCAGCCAAAAAACGGGACAGGGGGCCGGGGAGCTGTTTTTT
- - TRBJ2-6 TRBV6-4 CASRSGAGANVLTF TGTGCCAGCAGATCGGGTGCTGGGGCCAACGTCCTGACTTTC
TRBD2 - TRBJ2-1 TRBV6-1 CASSLLAGAYNEQFF TGTGCCAGCAGTCTTTTAGCGGGAGCCTACAATGAGCAGTTCTTC
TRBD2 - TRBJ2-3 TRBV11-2 CASSLRLAGGSGVTDTQYF TGTGCCAGCAGCTTACGACTAGCGGGAGGCTCGGGGGTCACAGATACGCAGTATTTT
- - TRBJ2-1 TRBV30 CAWTYSGLSYNEQFF TGTGCCTGGACCTACAGCGGGCTAAGTTACAATGAGCAGTTCTTC
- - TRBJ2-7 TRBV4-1 CASSPFAGSSYEQYF TGCGCCAGCAGCCCCTTTGCTGGGAGCTCCTACGAGCAGTACTTC
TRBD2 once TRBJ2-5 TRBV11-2 CASSLAGFRGRVETQYF TGTGCCAGCAGCTTAGCTGGTTTTCGCGGGAGGGTAGAGACCCAGTACTTC
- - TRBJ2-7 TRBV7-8 CASSSTGRKSYEQYF TGTGCCAGCAGCTCAACAGGGCGGAAATCCTACGAGCAGTACTTC
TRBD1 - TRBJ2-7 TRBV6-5 CASSAGTGNYEQYF TGTGCCAGCAGTGCCGGGACAGGGAACTACGAGCAGTACTTC
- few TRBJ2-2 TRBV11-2 CASSLGRGIDLTGELFF TGTGCCAGCAGCCTAGGCCGAGGCATTGATTTGACCGGGGAGCTGTTTTTT
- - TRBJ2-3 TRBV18 CASSPPSVPDTQYF TGTGCCAGCTCACCACCATCAGTGCCAGATACGCAGTATTTT
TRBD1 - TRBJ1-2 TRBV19 CASSGQGFGDHGYTF TGTGCCAGTAGTGGACAGGGATTTGGGGATCATGGCTACACCTTC
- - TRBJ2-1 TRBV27 CASSSRQEHNEQFF TGTGCCAGCAGTTCGCGGCAAGAACACAATGAGCAGTTCTTC
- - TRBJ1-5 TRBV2 CASSESAGRGQPQHF TGTGCCAGCAGTGAATCGGCAGGGAGGGGACAGCCCCAGCATTTT
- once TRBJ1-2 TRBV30 CAWSATTRGGYTF TGTGCCTGGAGTGCGACGACCAGGGGTGGCTACACCTTC
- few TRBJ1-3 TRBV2 CASSEVPRIADF TGTGCCAGCAGTGAAGTACCCCGGATCGCGGATTTT
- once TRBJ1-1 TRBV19 CASRIDRDKAFF TGTGCCAGTAGAATTGACCGGGACAAAGCTTTCTTT
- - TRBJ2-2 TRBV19 CASSPQTDTGELFF TGTGCCAGTAGTCCACAGACAGACACCGGGGAGCTGTTTTTT
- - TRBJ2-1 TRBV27 CASSLRVGNEQFF TGTGCCAGCAGTTTACGGGTAGGCAATGAGCAGTTCTTC
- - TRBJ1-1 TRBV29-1 CSARPNRGTEAFF TGCAGCGCCCGACCCAACCGAGGGACTGAAGCTTTCTTT
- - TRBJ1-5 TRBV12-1 CAAGHPRADQPQHF TGTGCCGCCGGACACCCCAGGGCCGATCAGCCCCAGCATTTT
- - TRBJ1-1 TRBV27 CASRTLGGGTEAFF TGTGCCAGCAGGACTTTGGGGGGAGGTACTGAAGCTTTCTTT
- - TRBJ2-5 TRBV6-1 CASRTERETQYF TGTGCCAGCAGGACGGAGAGGGAGACCCAGTACTTC
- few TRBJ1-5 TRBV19 CASSPPRSNQPQHF TGTGCCAGTAGTCCCCCCAGGAGCAATCAGCCCCAGCATTTT
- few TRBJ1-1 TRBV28 CASSFSTEAFF TGTGCCAGCAGTTTCAGTACTGAAGCTTTCTTT
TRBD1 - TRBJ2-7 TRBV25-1 CASSEWDRGYEQYF TGTGCCAGCAGTGAATGGGACAGGGGTTACGAGCAGTACTTC
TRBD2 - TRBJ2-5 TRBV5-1 CASTPASGIGGQETQYF TGCGCCAGCACCCCCGCTAGCGGGATAGGAGGCCAAGAGACCCAGTACTTC
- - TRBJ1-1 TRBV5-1 CASSLERASTEAFF TGCGCCAGCAGCCTGGAGAGGGCCAGCACTGAAGCTTTCTTT
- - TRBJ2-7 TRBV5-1 CASSLEGISSYEQYF TGCGCCAGCAGCTTGGAGGGGATCAGCTCCTACGAGCAGTACTTC
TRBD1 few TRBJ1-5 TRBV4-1 CASSQERQGVAKIGNQPQHF TGCGCCAGCAGCCAAGAAAGACAGGGGGTGGCAAAAATCGGCAATCAGCCCCAGCATTTT
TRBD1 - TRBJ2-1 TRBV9 CASSDQPGGREQFF TGTGCCAGCAGCGATCAACCAGGGGGCCGCGAGCAGTTCTTC
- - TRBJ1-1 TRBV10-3 CAISDWGGNTEAFF TGTGCCATCAGTGATTGGGGGGGGAACACTGAAGCTTTCTTT
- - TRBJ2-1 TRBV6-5 CASSPLGGIYNEQFF TGTGCCAGCAGCCCCCTTGGCGGGATCTACAATGAGCAGTTCTTC
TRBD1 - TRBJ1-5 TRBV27 CASSLGTGGDVHQPQHF TGTGCCAGCAGTCTCGGGACAGGAGGCGATGTGCATCAGCCCCAGCATTTT